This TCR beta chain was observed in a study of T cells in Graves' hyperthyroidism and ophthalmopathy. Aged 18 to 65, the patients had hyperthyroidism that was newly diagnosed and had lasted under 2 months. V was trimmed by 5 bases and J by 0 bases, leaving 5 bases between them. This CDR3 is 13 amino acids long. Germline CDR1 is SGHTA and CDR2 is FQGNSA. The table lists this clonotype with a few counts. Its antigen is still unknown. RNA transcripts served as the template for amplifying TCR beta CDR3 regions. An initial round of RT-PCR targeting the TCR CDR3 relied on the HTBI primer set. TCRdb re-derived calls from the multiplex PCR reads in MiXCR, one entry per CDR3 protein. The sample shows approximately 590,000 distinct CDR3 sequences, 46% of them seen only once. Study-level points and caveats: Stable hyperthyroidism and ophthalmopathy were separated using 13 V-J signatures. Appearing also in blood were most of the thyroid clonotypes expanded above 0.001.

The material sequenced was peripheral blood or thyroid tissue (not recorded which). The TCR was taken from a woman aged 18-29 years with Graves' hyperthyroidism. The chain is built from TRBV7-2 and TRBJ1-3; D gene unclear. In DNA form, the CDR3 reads TGTGCCAGCAGCCCCTACTCTGGAAACACCATATATTTT. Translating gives CASSPYSGNTIYF.